This TCR beta chain was retrieved from a study of regulatory T cells in long-lasting Graves disease. General study results and limits: A greater number of public clonotypes (about 2,900) was shared by persistent patients than by new patients (around 970). TRBV28 was favored in persistent disease, as were TRBJ1-2 and TRBJ2-5.

For TCR beta, libraries came from iRepertoire HTBI primers and Arm-PCR of CDR3 regions. TCRdb fed the multiplex PCR reads into MiXCR, producing one record per CDR3 protein. The sample consists of approximately 470,000 distinct CDR3 sequences, 20% to 25% of them appearing once. Time point given: persistent/refractory GD, antithyroid drugs over 5 years with positive TRAb. Construction of the TCR library relied on RNA isolated from PBMCs. This clonotype was counted ten times or more. Its specificity is unknown. In germline, CDR1 is SGHAT, CDR2 FQNNGV. V lost 7 bases to trimming and J lost 2 bases, with 17 bases between them. This CDR3 spans 16 amino acids.

This chain joins TRBV11-2 and TRBJ2-2, with D possibly being TRBD1 (6 bases). This TCR came from a female donor with Graves disease. The sequenced sample was peripheral blood mononuclear cells (PBMCs), obtained when the disease was refractory, from a patient treated with antithyroid drugs. The CDR3 protein is CASTLGVGANTGELFF. In nucleotides, the CDR3 is TGTGCCAGCACCCTAGGCGTGGGGGCTAACACCGGGGAGCTGTTTTTT.